A single sample is the source of the 32 T cell receptor beta chains below, sequenced in a study of technical replicates of blood from a handful of donors. Method: immunoSEQ multiplex PCR; TCRdb's copy keeps in-frame clones and lacks some. This table has some 84,000 clones, 91% appearing once. Sequenced input: T cells isolated from PBMCs. Receptors were obtained from a human donor in good health.

CDR3 protein: CASSLGMGGSEAFF. The CDR3 DNA is TGTGCCAGCAGCTTGGGTATGGGAGGATCTGAAGCTTTCTTT. The genes are TRBV5-6 and TRBJ1-1; D ambiguous. Trimming took off 0 bases at V and 6 bases at J, with 12 bases between the two ends. Per the germline V gene, CDR1 is SGHDT and CDR2 is YYEEEE. The CDR3 is 14 residues long.

The chain uses TRBV9 and TRBJ2-1; 9 positions agree with TRBD2. Losses at the gene ends were 4 bases for V and 8 bases for J; bases not matched to a gene: 13. This CDR3 comprises 16 residues. The germline gives CDR1 SGDLS, CDR2 YYNGEE. The DNA of the CDR3 is TGTGCCAGCAGCAACCACGGTAGCGGGAGTTTCGATGAGCAGTTCTTC. This gives the protein CASSNHGSGSFDEQFF.

The CDR3 DNA follows: TGTGCCAGTAGCCAACAGGGGGGCACTGAAGCTTTCTTT. Translated: CASSQQGGTEAFF. The chain joins TRBV19 to TRBJ1-1, with 8 bases identical to TRBD1. The V and J ends lost 6 bases and 4 bases, in that order; junction bases with no gene match: 4. Per germline, CDR1 LNHDA and CDR2 SQIVND (reference sequence). The CDR3 is 13 amino acids.

V gene TRBV9 combines with J gene TRBJ1-2; D gene ambiguous. The CDR3 totals 9 residues. Germline assignment: CDR1 SGDLS and CDR2 YYNGEE. V lost 3 bases and J lost 10, with 4 bases in between. The CDR3 region has the DNA TGTGCCAGCAGCGGTAACTACACCTTC. Translated: CASSGNYTF.

This clone appeared a single time. J is TRBJ2-2 and V is TRBV5-1; 8 nucleotides match TRBD1. Trimming cost V 7 bases and J 0 bases; bases outside gene matches: 8. Germline CDR1 SGHRS, CDR2 YFSETQ. This CDR3 region has 16 residues. The CDR3 is CASVPRQGTNTGELFF. The CDR3 nucleotides read TGCGCCAGCGTCCCCAGACAGGGGACGAACACCGGGGAGCTGTTTTTT.

The V gene is TRBV7-3, the J gene TRBJ2-5; 7 bases are a match to TRBD2. Trimming cost V 5 bases and J 2 bases; bases outside gene matches: 2. Germline lookup yields CDR1 SGHTA and CDR2 FQGTGA. The CDR3 extends over 13 amino acids. The CDR3 protein is CASSRGSQETQYF. The CDR3 coding sequence is TGTGCCAGCAGCCGCGGGAGTCAAGAGACCCAGTACTTC.

J is TRBJ2-7 and V is TRBV5-1; D might be TRBD1 (6 bases). Trimming left V 2 bases short and J 2 bases short, with 20 bases between. CDR1 and CDR2 from the germline V gene are SGHRS and YFSETQ. This CDR3 region has 17 residues. CDR3 bases: TGCGCCAGCAGCTTATCTTCAAACAGGGATTCCCCCTACGAGCAGTACTTC. Residues: CASSLSSNRDSPYEQYF.

J is TRBJ1-3 and V is TRBV11-2; D is undetermined. Looked up from germline, CDR1 is SGHAT and CDR2 is FQNNGV. The V end was cut by 2 bases, the J end by 0 bases, with 20 bases between. The CDR3 spans 19 residues. The CDR3 DNA reads TGTGCCAGCAGCTTAAGCGGGATGAATAGGCCCAACTCTGGAAACACCATATATTTT. Its translation: CASSLSGMNRPNSGNTIYF.

The rearrangement uses TRBV5-1 and TRBJ2-3, with 12 bases aligning to TRBD2. Germline V gene lookup returns CDR1 SGHRS and CDR2 YFSETQ. The V segment lost 3 bases and the J segment 6 bases; nucleotides outside the gene matches: 8. The CDR3 totals 16 residues. The CDR3 nucleotides are TGCGCCAGCAGCTCCGGACTAGCGGGGACTGCGGATACGCAGTATTTT. It is translated as CASSSGLAGTADTQYF. Together with reference TRBV5-1 and TRBJ2-3, the CDR3 gives the full variable domain: KAGVTQTPRYLIKTRGQQVTLSCSPISGHRSVSWYQQTPGQGLQFLFEYFSETQRNKGNFPGRFSGRQFSNSRSEMNVSTLELGDSALYLCASSSGLAGTADTQYFGPGTRLTVL.

CDR3 sequence (DNA): TGCGCCAGCAGCCAATTCGGGACAGGGTATTATGAGCAGTACTTC. It yields the protein CASSQFGTGYYEQYF. The V call is TRBV4-1, the J call TRBJ2-7, with TRBD1 matching 9 bases. The CDR3 spans 15 residues. CDR1 MGHRA and CDR2 YSYEKL come from the germline V gene. Trimming at V came to 2 bases and at J to 7 bases, leaving 9 bases not matched to a gene.

The chain employs TRBV29-1 and TRBJ1-2; D not resolved. CDR1 SQVTM and CDR2 ANQGSEA come from the germline V gene. The CDR3 spans 11 residues. V gave up 1 base and J gave up 2 bases, with 2 bases separating them. CDR3 residues: CSVEVNYGYTF. CDR3 in DNA: TGCAGCGTTGAAGTAAACTATGGCTACACCTTC.

The chain carries TRBV10-3 and TRBJ2-1, with 9 bases that match TRBD2. The CDR3 has 13 residues. Trimming at V came to 8 bases and at J to 7 bases, leaving 6 bases not matched to a gene. The germline gives CDR1 ENHRY, CDR2 SYGVKD. The CDR3 DNA is TGTGCCATCGAGCGGGAGGATCAAAATGAGCAGTTCTTC. Protein product: CAIEREDQNEQFF.

The V gene is TRBV18, the J gene TRBJ2-5, with D perhaps TRBD1 (6 bases). The CDR3 covers 14 residues. Germline CDR1 is KGHSH and CDR2 is LQKENI. V lost 4 bases and J lost 5, with 14 bases in between. This chain's CDR3 is CASSQGGSYETQYF. The CDR3 DNA follows: TGTGCCAGCTCACAAGGGGGTTCTTACGAGACCCAGTACTTC.

The chain combines TRBV19 with TRBJ2-7; D perhaps matches TRBD2 (5 bases). Trimming removed 6 bases from V and 3 bases from J, with 12 bases in between. The CDR3 contains 13 residues. Germline CDR1 LNHDA, CDR2 SQIVND (reference sequence). Here the CDR3 reads CASRAGVIYEQYF. As DNA, the CDR3 is TGTGCCAGTAGAGCCGGGGTGATCTACGAGCAGTACTTC.

The CDR3 region has the DNA TGCGCCAGCAGCTTGGAGGCTAGTCAAAATGAGCAGTTCTTC. Translating gives CASSLEASQNEQFF. The rearrangement joins TRBV5-1 to TRBJ2-1, with unresolved D. CDR1 SGHRS and CDR2 YFSETQ come from the germline V gene. This CDR3 spans 14 amino acids. The ends were cut back, 0 bases at V and 7 bases at J, with 11 bases in the middle.

This chain uses TRBV7-2 with TRBJ1-2; D not certain. Germline-derived CDR1 and CDR2 are SGHTA and FQGNSA. CDR3 length: 12 residues. The V end was cut by 1 base, the J end by 3 bases, with 3 bases between. CDR3 DNA: TGTGCCAGCAGCTTAGTCGACTATGGCTACACCTTC. Translating it yields CASSLVDYGYTF. Filled out from reference TRBV7-2 and TRBJ1-2, the complete variable domain reads GAGVSQSPSNKVTEKGKDVELRCDPISGHTALYWYRQSLGQGLEFLIYFQGNSAPDKSGLPSDRFSAERTGGSVSTLTIQRTQQEDSAVYLCASSLVDYGYTFGSGTRLTVV.

This rearrangement joins TRBV6-5 to TRBJ1-2; 8 nucleotides line up with TRBD1. The CDR3 sequence is 13 residues long. Germline V gene lookup returns CDR1 MNHEY and CDR2 SVGAGI. The trim removed 6 bases at V and 2 bases at J, leaving 2 bases unmatched. Here the CDR3 DNA reads TGTGCCAGCAGCAGGGGGCCCAACTATGGCTACACCTTC. Encoded protein: CASSRGPNYGYTF.

The V and J genes are TRBV13 and TRBJ2-2, with D possibly TRBD2 on 5 matching bases. CDR1 PRHDT and CDR2 FYEKMQ come from the germline V gene (reference sequence). The V and J ends lost 5 bases and 5 bases respectively, with 12 bases between them. This CDR3 is 14 amino acids long. CDR3 in amino acids: CASSPRTGTGELFF. Written as DNA, the CDR3 is TGTGCCAGCAGCCCCAGGACGGGAACCGGGGAGCTGTTTTTT.

This clone has just one count. This chain joins TRBV6-1 and TRBJ1-3; 9 positions agree with TRBD1. CDR3 length: 16 amino acids. Per the germline V gene, CDR1 is MNHNS and CDR2 is SASEGT. V shed 1 base and J 4 bases; nucleotides not matched to a gene: 5. CDR3 protein: CASSEGDRVLGNTIYF. In DNA form, the CDR3 reads TGTGCCAGCAGTGAAGGGGACAGGGTATTAGGAAACACCATATATTTT.

The rearrangement links TRBV1 to TRBJ1-5; TRBD1 reflects the table's D call only, with no check against the DNA. TRBV1 is a pseudogene locus. This CDR3 is built from 16 residues. Here the CDR3 reads CTSSQDLGQLNQPQHF. CDR3 nucleotide sequence: TGCACCAGCAGCCAAGACCTTGGACAGCTCAATCAGCCCCAGCATTTT.

The table lists this clone with a count of one. The rearrangement uses TRBV18 and TRBJ2-1; 10 nucleotides align to TRBD1. Trimming cost V 2 bases and J 9 bases; bases outside gene matches: 10. CDR1 KGHSH and CDR2 LQKENI come from the germline V gene. The CDR3 has 16 residues. CDR3 amino acids: CASSPGSDRGLSEQFF. In DNA form, the CDR3 reads TGTGCCAGCTCACCAGGTTCTGACAGGGGGCTAAGTGAGCAGTTCTTC. The variable domain in full, with the rest retrieved from reference TRBV18 and TRBJ2-1, is NAGVMQNPRHLVRRRGQEARLRCSPMKGHSHVYWYRQLPEEGLKFMVYLQKENIIDESGMPKERFSAEFPKEGPSILRIQQVVRGDSAAYFCASSPGSDRGLSEQFFGPGTRLTVL.

V is TRBV6-5 and J is TRBJ1-2, with 7 bases fitting TRBD1. Germline CDR1 reads MNHEY; CDR2 reads SVGAGI. V lost 6 bases and J lost 4; bases outside the gene matches: 8. CDR3 size: 14 residues. The CDR3 spells CASSLDRIVYGYTF. CDR3 in DNA: TGTGCCAGCAGCCTGGACAGGATCGTCTATGGCTACACCTTC.

The rearrangement joins TRBV6-6 to TRBJ1-4; 8 bases are a match to TRBD1. With V trimmed by 5 bases and J by 6 bases, 5 bases remained unmatched. The CDR3 is 14 amino acids. Germline-derived CDR1 and CDR2 are MNHNY and SVGAGI (reference sequence). In nucleotides, the CDR3 is TGTGCCAGCAGTAGGACAGGGCACTATGAAAAACTGTTTTTT. Its protein product is CASSRTGHYEKLFF.

V is TRBV4-3 and J is TRBJ2-3; TRBD2 is a possible D gene (6 bases). Germline V gene lookup returns CDR1 LGHNA and CDR2 YSLEER. V was trimmed by 0 bases and J by 2 bases, leaving 12 bases between them. The CDR3 is 16 residues long. CDR3 DNA: TGCGCCAGCAGCCAAGATCTTGGGGGGTCCACAGATACGCAGTATTTT. Translating it yields CASSQDLGGSTDTQYF.

The rearrangement uses TRBV9 and TRBJ2-3; tentative D call: TRBD2 (7 bases). This CDR3 has 16 amino acids. The germline CDR1 and CDR2 sequences are SGDLS and YYNGEE. V lost 7 bases to trimming and J lost 0 bases, with 18 bases between them. CDR3 amino acids: CASSRGGTTSTDTQYF. Here the CDR3 DNA reads TGTGCCAGCTCTAGGGGGGGGACTACTAGCACAGATACGCAGTATTTT.

The chain employs TRBV6-1 and TRBJ2-7; weak D call: TRBD2 (5 bases). Germline V gene sequence: CDR1 MNHNS, CDR2 SASEGT. The CDR3 runs to 15 residues. The V and J ends lost 2 bases and 2 bases respectively, with 13 bases between them. For the CDR3, the DNA is TGTGCCAGCAGTGAATTAGGTCCAGCGGCCTACGAGCAGTACTTC. Protein: CASSELGPAAYEQYF.

The gene calls are TRBV6-1 and TRBJ2-7; TRBD2 agrees at 9 bases. The V gene end was trimmed by 3 bases and the J gene end by 5 bases; junction bases not matched to a gene: 14. The germline V gene encodes CDR1 MNHNS and CDR2 SASEGT. The CDR3 has 17 amino acids. This CDR3 is CASSEISPLAGFDEQYF. CDR3 DNA sequence: TGTGCCAGCAGTGAGATTTCCCCTCTAGCGGGATTCGACGAGCAGTACTTC.

V gene TRBV4-2 combines with J gene TRBJ2-7; TRBD2 matches 7 bases. The CDR3 has 18 residues. Germline V gene data show CDR1 as LGHNA and CDR2 as YNFKEQ. Trimming took 0 bases from V and 5 from J; bases not matched to a gene: 16. In DNA, the CDR3 is TGTGCCAGCAGCCAAGATCCCCTTATTTCCGGGACTAAAGACGAGCAGTACTTC. This encodes CASSQDPLISGTKDEQYF.

This clone appeared a single time. V and J are TRBV19 and TRBJ1-2; 9 bases align to TRBD1. CDR1 is LNHDA, CDR2 SQIVND, per germline (reference sequence). This CDR3 has 14 amino acids. V lost 5 bases and J lost 1; bases outside the gene matches: 2. The CDR3 region is CASSPGQGNYGYTF. Written as DNA, the CDR3 is TGTGCCAGTAGTCCGGGACAGGGTAACTATGGCTACACCTTC.

This chain connects TRBV7-7 to TRBJ2-2; 11 bases map to TRBD1. The CDR3 sequence is 16 residues long. V shed 10 bases and J 3 bases; nucleotides not matched to a gene: 10. CDR1 and CDR2 from the germline V gene are SSHAT and FNYEAQ (reference sequence). This CDR3 reads CAIPGQGVFDTGELFF. CDR3 bases: TGTGCCATCCCGGGACAGGGGGTTTTCGACACCGGGGAGCTGTTTTTT.

The V call is TRBV28, the J call TRBJ2-5; D is uncertain. Per germline, CDR1 MDHEN and CDR2 SYDVKM. V dropped 4 bases and J dropped 2 bases, with 8 bases sitting between them. This CDR3 region has 13 residues. The CDR3 region is CASSSYRQETQYF. The DNA of the CDR3 is TGTGCCAGCAGTTCCTACAGACAAGAGACCCAGTACTTC.

V is TRBV28 and J is TRBJ1-2; 9 bases are shared with TRBD1. CDR1 and CDR2 (germline): MDHEN, SYDVKM. The CDR3 length is 13 residues. V dropped 8 bases and J dropped 3; count of bases not matched to a gene: 4. The CDR3 spells CASVGTGHYGYTF. The CDR3 nucleotides are TGTGCCAGCGTTGGGACAGGGCACTATGGCTACACCTTC.